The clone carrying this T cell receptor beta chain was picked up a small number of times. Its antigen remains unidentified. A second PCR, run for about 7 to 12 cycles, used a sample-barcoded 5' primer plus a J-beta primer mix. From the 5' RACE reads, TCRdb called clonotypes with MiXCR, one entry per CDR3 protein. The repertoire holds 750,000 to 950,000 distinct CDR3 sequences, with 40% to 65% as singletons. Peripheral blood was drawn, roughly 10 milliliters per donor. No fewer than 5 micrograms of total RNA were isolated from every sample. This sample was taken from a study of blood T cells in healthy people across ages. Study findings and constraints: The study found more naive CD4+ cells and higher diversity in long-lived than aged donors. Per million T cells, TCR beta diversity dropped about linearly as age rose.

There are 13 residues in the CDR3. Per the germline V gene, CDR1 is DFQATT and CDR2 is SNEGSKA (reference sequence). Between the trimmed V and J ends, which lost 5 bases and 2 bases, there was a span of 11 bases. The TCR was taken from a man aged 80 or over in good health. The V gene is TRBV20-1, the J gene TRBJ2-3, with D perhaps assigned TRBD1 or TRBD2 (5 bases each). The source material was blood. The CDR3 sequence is CSADGTPTDTQYF. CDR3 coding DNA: TGCAGTGCTGACGGGACGCCCACAGATACGCAGTATTTT.